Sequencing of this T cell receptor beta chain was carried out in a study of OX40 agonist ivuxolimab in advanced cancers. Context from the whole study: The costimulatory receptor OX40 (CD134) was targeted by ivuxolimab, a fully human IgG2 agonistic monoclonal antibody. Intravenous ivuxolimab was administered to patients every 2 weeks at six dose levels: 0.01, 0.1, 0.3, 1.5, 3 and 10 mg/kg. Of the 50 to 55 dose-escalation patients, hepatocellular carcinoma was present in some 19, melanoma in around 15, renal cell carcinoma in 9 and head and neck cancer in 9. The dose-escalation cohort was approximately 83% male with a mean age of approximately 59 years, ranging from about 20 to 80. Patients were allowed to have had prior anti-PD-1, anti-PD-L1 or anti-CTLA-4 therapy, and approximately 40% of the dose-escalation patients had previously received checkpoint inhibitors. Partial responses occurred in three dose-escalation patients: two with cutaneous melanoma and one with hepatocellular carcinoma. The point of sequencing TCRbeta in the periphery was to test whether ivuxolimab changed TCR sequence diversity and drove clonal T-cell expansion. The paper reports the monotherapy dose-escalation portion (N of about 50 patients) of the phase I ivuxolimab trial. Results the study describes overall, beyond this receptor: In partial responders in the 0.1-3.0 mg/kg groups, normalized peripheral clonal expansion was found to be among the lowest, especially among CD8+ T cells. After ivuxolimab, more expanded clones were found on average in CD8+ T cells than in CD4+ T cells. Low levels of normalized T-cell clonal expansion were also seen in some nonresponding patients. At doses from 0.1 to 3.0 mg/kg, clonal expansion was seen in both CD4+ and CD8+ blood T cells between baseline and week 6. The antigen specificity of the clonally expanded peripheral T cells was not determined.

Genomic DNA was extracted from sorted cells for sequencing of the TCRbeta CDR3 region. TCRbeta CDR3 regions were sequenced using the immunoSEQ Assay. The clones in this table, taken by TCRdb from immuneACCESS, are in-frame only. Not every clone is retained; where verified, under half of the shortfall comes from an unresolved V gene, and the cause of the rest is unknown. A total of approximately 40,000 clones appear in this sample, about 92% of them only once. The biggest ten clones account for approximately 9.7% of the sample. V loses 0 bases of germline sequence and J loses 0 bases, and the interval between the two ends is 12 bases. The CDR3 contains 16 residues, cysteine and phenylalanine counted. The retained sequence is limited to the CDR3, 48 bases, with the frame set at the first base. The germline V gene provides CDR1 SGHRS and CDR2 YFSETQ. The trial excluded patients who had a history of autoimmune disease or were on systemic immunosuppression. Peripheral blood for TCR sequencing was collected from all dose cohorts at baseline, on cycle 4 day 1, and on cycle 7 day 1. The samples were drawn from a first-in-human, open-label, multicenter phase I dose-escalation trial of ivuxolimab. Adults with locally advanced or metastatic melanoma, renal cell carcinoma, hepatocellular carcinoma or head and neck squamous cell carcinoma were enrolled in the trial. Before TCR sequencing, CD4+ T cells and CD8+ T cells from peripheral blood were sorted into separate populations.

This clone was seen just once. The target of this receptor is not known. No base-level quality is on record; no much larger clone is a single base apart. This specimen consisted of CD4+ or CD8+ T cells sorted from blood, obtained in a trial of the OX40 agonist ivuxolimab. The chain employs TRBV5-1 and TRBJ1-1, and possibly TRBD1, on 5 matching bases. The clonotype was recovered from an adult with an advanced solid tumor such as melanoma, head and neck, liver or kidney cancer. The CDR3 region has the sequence CASSLAPRDLNTEAFF. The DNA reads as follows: TGCGCCAGCAGCTTGGCACCCAGGGACTTGAACACTGAAGCTTTCTTT.